A single sample is the source of the 30 T cell receptor beta chains below, sequenced in a study of blood T cell repertoires in COVID-19. Clones were sequenced by immunoSEQ multiplex PCR, and TCRdb holds only the in-frame ones, with some missing. The table lists some 140,000 clones, 65% to 90% of them singletons, with about 12% in the top ten. The sequencing sample was made of peripheral blood. The receptors were gathered from a woman aged 60-75 years with COVID-19, enrolled during active disease.

This chain joins TRBV7-3 and TRBJ1-1, with D possibly TRBD1 on 6 matching bases. The CDR3 extends over 12 amino acids. V was cut by 4 bases and J by 11 bases, with 14 bases left in between. Germline V lookup: CDR1 SGHTA, CDR2 FQGTGA. CDR3 sequence (DNA): TGTGCCAGCAGCTCGGACGGACAGAGGGCTTTCTTT. Encoded protein: CASSSDGQRAFF. Drawing the rest from reference TRBV7-3 and TRBJ1-1, the complete variable domain is GAGVSQTPSNKVTEKGKYVELRCDPISGHTALYWYRQSLGQGPEFLIYFQGTGAADDSGLPNDRFFAVRPEGSVSTLKIQRTERGDSAVYLCASSSDGQRAFFGQGTRLTVV.

The chain has TRBV5-1 and TRBJ1-4; D remains unclear. The length of the CDR3 is 14 residues. V was trimmed by 0 bases and J by 0 bases, leaving 3 bases between them. The V gene's germline CDR1 is SGHRS and CDR2 YFSETQ. The CDR3 DNA reads TGCGCCAGCAGCTTGGCCGCAACTAATGAAAAACTGTTTTTT. It yields the protein CASSLAATNEKLFF.

The chain is built from TRBV25-1 and TRBJ1-2; D perhaps matches TRBD1 (5 bases). In germline, CDR1 is MGHDK, CDR2 SYGVNS. The CDR3 totals 13 residues. The V end lost 5 bases, the J end lost 8 bases, and 15 bases lay between the germline ends. CDR3 nucleotide sequence: TGTGCCAGCAGTCCAACCCATCAGGGAGGCTACACCTTC. Residues: CASSPTHQGGYTF.

V is TRBV6-2 or TRBV6-3 and J is TRBJ1-2; D may be TRBD1 (6 bases). CDR3 size: 16 residues. Germline CDR1 MNHEY, CDR2 SVGEGT. V was trimmed by 6 bases and J by 2 bases, leaving 19 bases between them. In DNA, the CDR3 is TGTGCCAGCAGCTATGGGGGAACCGGACAGAACTATGGCTACACCTTC. It translates to CASSYGGTGQNYGYTF.

The chain links TRBV10-3 to TRBJ1-2; a possible D gene is TRBD1 (5 bases). V was shortened by 4 bases and J by 8 bases, with 14 bases between the two germline ends. This CDR3 comprises 13 residues. In germline, CDR1 is ENHRY, CDR2 SYGVKD. This CDR3 is CAISAQQGGGYTF. The CDR3 coding sequence is TGTGCCATCAGTGCTCAGCAGGGCGGAGGCTACACCTTC.

This chain's CDR3 is CASSWRGGSNEQFF. CDR3 nucleotide sequence: TGTGCCAGCAGCTGGCGGGGGGGGAGCAATGAGCAGTTCTTC. The rearrangement links TRBV7-6 to TRBJ2-1; TRBD2 matches at 9 bases. Germline V lookup: CDR1 SGHVS, CDR2 FNYEAQ. V shed 4 bases, J shed 6 bases, and the junction held 4 bases outside the gene matches. The CDR3 spans 14 residues.

V usage is TRBV7-2 and J usage is TRBJ1-1; TRBD1 matches 9 bases. J was trimmed by 3 bases and V by 4 bases; bases with no gene match: 3. The CDR3 has 14 amino acids. Germline V gene sequence: CDR1 SGHTA, CDR2 FQGNSA. This CDR3 reads CASSSGTGYTEAFF. CDR3 nucleotide sequence: TGTGCCAGCAGCTCGGGGACAGGGTACACTGAAGCTTTCTTT.

Here the CDR3 reads CASSVTGEGNSPLHF. In DNA, the CDR3 is TGTGCCAGTAGTGTCACAGGGGAAGGGAATTCACCCCTCCACTTT. The chain links TRBV19 to TRBJ1-6; 7 nucleotides line up with TRBD1. The CDR3 totals 15 residues. CDR1 LNHDA and CDR2 SQIVND come from the germline V gene (reference sequence). The V gene end was trimmed by 5 bases and the J gene end by 7 bases; junction bases not matched to a gene: 8.

The chain uses TRBV7-9 and TRBJ1-6; 7 bases line up with TRBD1. This CDR3 is 14 amino acids long. Germline CDR1 is SEHNR and CDR2 is FQNEAQ (reference sequence). V was clipped by 6 bases and J by 10 bases; unmatched bases: 9. In DNA form, the CDR3 reads TGTGCCAGCAGTCGACAGGGAATGGGGTCACCCCTCCACTTT. It translates to CASSRQGMGSPLHF.

This chain uses TRBV5-8 with TRBJ1-5; tentative D call: TRBD1 (6 bases). Trimming stripped 0 bases from V and 11 bases from J, with 24 bases between. This CDR3 is built from 17 residues. Germline lookup yields CDR1 SGHTS and CDR2 YDEGEE. The CDR3 DNA reads as TGTGCCAGCAGCTTGGTTGGACAGTCTGGTTCCGGGTCGGCCCAGCATTTT. Its translation is CASSLVGQSGSGSAQHF.

CDR3 protein: CASSATGTVNTEAFF. The CDR3 DNA is TGTGCCAGCAGTGCGACAGGGACCGTGAACACTGAAGCTTTCTTT. The rearrangement uses TRBV2 and TRBJ1-1, with 7 positions matching TRBD1. Germline loops: CDR1 SNHLY, CDR2 FYNNEI. Unmatched junction bases numbered 5, after V lost 4 bases and J lost 0 bases. The CDR3 length is 15 residues.

This clone was recorded once. This rearrangement joins TRBV5-6 to TRBJ1-2; D is possibly TRBD1 (6 bases). CDR3 length: 13 residues. Germline V CDR1 and CDR2: SGHDT, YYEEEE. V shed 2 bases and J shed 8 bases, with 13 bases lying between them. The CDR3 bases are TGTGCCAGCAGCTTTGTGGGGGCGGAGGGCTACACCTTC. Protein product: CASSFVGAEGYTF.

The genes are TRBV7-9 and TRBJ1-5; the match to TRBD1 covers 8 bases. V lost 3 bases, J lost 5 bases, and 6 bases stayed unmatched. Germline CDR1 and CDR2: SEHNR and FQNEAQ (reference sequence). This CDR3 has 15 amino acids. CDR3 coding DNA: TGTGCCAGCAGCTTCGGGACAGGCTCTCATCAGCCCCAGCATTTT. This translates into CASSFGTGSHQPQHF.

This clone was seen only a few times. The CDR3 bases are TGTGCCAGCAAACCACGGGTAAACACTGAAGCTTTCTTT. Translated, it gives CASKPRVNTEAFF. The chain is built from TRBV6-5 and TRBJ1-1; no clear D. V was shortened by 7 bases and J by 2 bases, with 11 bases between the two germline ends. Germline V gene data show CDR1 as MNHEY and CDR2 as SVGAGI. The CDR3 has 13 amino acids.

The rearrangement uses TRBV5-1 and TRBJ2-1; TRBD2 aligns across 9 bases. Germline values: CDR1 SGHRS, CDR2 YFSETQ. This CDR3 has 16 residues. V shed 2 bases and J 3 bases; nucleotides not matched to a gene: 6. In nucleotides, the CDR3 is TGCGCCAGCAGCTTACCCACGACTAGCGGCTACAATGAGCAGTTCTTC. It codes for CASSLPTTSGYNEQFF.

By sample share, this clone is medium-sized. This chain connects TRBV7-3 to TRBJ2-1; 9 bases are a match to TRBD1. The germline V gene has CDR1 SGHTA and CDR2 FQGTGA. Trimming removed 4 bases from V and 10 bases from J; junction bases left unmatched: 5. The CDR3 covers 13 residues. The CDR3 bases are TGTGCCAGCAGCTCGTCCGGGACAGGGGAGCAGTTCTTC. Encoded protein: CASSSSGTGEQFF.

This chain connects TRBV4-1 to TRBJ2-4; a weak D match, TRBD1 (6 bases). Germline V gives CDR1 MGHRA, CDR2 YSYEKL. Trimming took off 1 base at V and 12 bases at J, with 16 bases between the two ends. This CDR3 region has 14 residues. Here the CDR3 reads CASSQVEQGEGQYF. The CDR3 DNA reads as TGCGCCAGCAGCCAAGTAGAACAGGGTGAGGGTCAGTACTTC.

J is TRBJ1-5 and V is TRBV7-2; no clear D. The CDR3 loop spans 12 amino acids. Germline V gene lookup returns CDR1 SGHTA and CDR2 FQGNSA. V was cut by 5 bases and J by 9 bases, with 11 bases left in between. In nucleotides, the CDR3 is TGTGCCAGCAGCCCAAGCGGGCGGCCCCAGCATTTT. Amino acids: CASSPSGRPQHF.

The genes are TRBV3-1 (or the pseudogene TRBV3-2) and TRBJ2-1; 9 nucleotides agree with TRBD2. V was pared by 4 bases and J by 5 bases, with 6 bases of the junction left unmatched. The CDR3 length is 15 residues. Germline V lookup: CDR1 LGHDT, CDR2 YNNKEL (reference sequence). The CDR3 loop reads CASSLGTSLHNEQFF. In nucleotides, the CDR3 is TGTGCCAGCAGCCTAGGGACTAGCTTACACAATGAGCAGTTCTTC.

The chain is built from TRBV25-1 and TRBJ1-4; 11 bases match TRBD1. J gave up 4 bases and V 5 bases, and 9 bases lay outside the gene matches. Germline CDR1 and CDR2: MGHDK and SYGVNS. The CDR3 covers 17 residues. CDR3 sequence: CASSISGTGGLNEKLFF. The DNA for the CDR3 is TGTGCCAGCAGTATCTCCGGGACAGGGGGGCTTAATGAAAAACTGTTTTTT.

This chain links TRBV2 with TRBJ2-5, with 7 bases fitting TRBD2. Germline CDR1 SNHLY, CDR2 FYNNEI. After removal of 2 bases from V and 5 bases from J, the junction contained 8 bases not matched to a gene. The CDR3 runs to 15 residues. In DNA, the CDR3 is TGTGCCAGCAGTGAACGAGGGAGGGCCTGGGAGACCCAGTACTTC. The encoded protein is CASSERGRAWETQYF.

The gene calls are TRBV9 and TRBJ2-1, with TRBD2 identical over 10 bases. V shed 3 bases and J 10 bases; nucleotides not matched to a gene: 7. The CDR3 totals 14 residues. CDR1 and CDR2 from the germline V gene are SGDLS and YYNGEE. The CDR3 loop is CASSGLAGAREQFF. CDR3 coding DNA: TGTGCCAGCAGCGGCCTAGCGGGGGCACGGGAGCAGTTCTTC.

This clone was found a few times. The chain has TRBV7-9 and TRBJ1-5; 7 nucleotides match TRBD1. This CDR3 spans 13 amino acids. The J segment lost 4 bases and the V segment lost 5 bases, leaving 2 bases of the junction unmatched. Germline V gives CDR1 SEHNR, CDR2 FQNEAQ (reference sequence). The CDR3 protein is CASSQGQNQPQHF. The CDR3 coding sequence is TGTGCCAGCAGCCAGGGACAGAATCAGCCCCAGCATTTT.

This clone was observed a single time. The V gene is TRBV7-9, the J gene TRBJ1-2; the D is unclear. Germline CDR1 SEHNR, CDR2 FQNEAQ (reference sequence). Trimming took 4 bases from V and 8 from J, leaving 14 bases between them. The CDR3 has 13 amino acids. The CDR3 DNA follows: TGTGCCAGCAGCTCAGCTGGGCGAATAGGCTACACCTTC. As protein: CASSSAGRIGYTF.

The chain is built from TRBV5-8 and TRBJ1-3; tentatively, D is TRBD1 (5 bases). V was clipped by 2 bases and J by 8 bases, with 11 bases between them. This CDR3 has 13 residues. The V gene's germline CDR1 is SGHTS and CDR2 YDEGEE. CDR3 bases: TGTGCCAGCAGCTTAACCAGGGAGGACACCATATATTTT. Translated, it gives CASSLTREDTIYF.

The chain recombines TRBV6-5 with TRBJ1-2; 8 bases are shared with TRBD1. With V trimmed by 7 bases and J by 14 bases, 15 bases remained unmatched. The CDR3 extends over 13 amino acids. Looked up from germline, CDR1 is MNHEY and CDR2 is SVGAGI. DNA for the CDR3: TGTGCCAGCACCCTGCAGGGGGCGAAGTCTTGTACCTTC. It codes for CASTLQGAKSCTF.

This sequence joins TRBV7-9 and TRBJ1-2; D ambiguous. The CDR3 contains 15 residues. Trimming shortened V by 4 bases and J by 2 bases, and 14 bases separated the two germline ends. Germline V CDR1 and CDR2: SEHNR, FQNEAQ (reference sequence). CDR3 coding DNA: TGTGCCAGCAGCTCGACCCCGGGAGGCAACTATGGCTACACCTTC. Translating it yields CASSSTPGGNYGYTF.

The gene calls are TRBV11-3 and TRBJ2-1; the D gene is possibly TRBD2 (6 bases). Germline CDR1 reads SGHNT; CDR2 reads YENEEA. The V end lost 3 bases, the J end lost 12 bases, and 12 bases lay between the germline ends. This CDR3 spans 12 amino acids. The DNA of the CDR3 is TGTGCCAGCAGCTTTAGCGGTACGGGGCAGTTCTTC. Amino acids: CASSFSGTGQFF.

In this sample, this clone turned up once. This chain joins TRBV5-1 and TRBJ1-1; 7 nucleotides line up with TRBD1. In germline, CDR1 is SGHRS, CDR2 YFSETQ. This CDR3 has 15 amino acids. Unmatched junction bases numbered 11, after V lost 4 bases and J lost 5 bases. The chain's CDR3 is CASSQGVAGRTEAFF. CDR3 sequence (DNA): TGCGCCAGCAGCCAGGGGGTCGCGGGGCGGACTGAAGCTTTCTTT.

This chain uses TRBV7-2 with TRBJ2-1; 9 bases fit TRBD2. The CDR3 has 19 amino acids. Germline loops: CDR1 SGHTA, CDR2 FQGNSA. V shed 5 bases and J 0 bases; nucleotides not matched to a gene: 14. CDR3 nucleotides: TGTGCCAGCAGCCTAAGGAGGCTAGCGGGATGGAGCTCCTACAATGAGCAGTTCTTC. It specifies CASSLRRLAGWSSYNEQFF.